This T cell receptor beta chain derives from a study of beta chain features in type 1 diabetes. About the research overall: Cell yields, gender and age were comparable in patients and healthy donors. All samples yielded 107,917,701 examined sorted cells.

This CDR3 spans 13 amino acids. Germline V gene lookup returns CDR1 SGHNT and CDR2 YYREEE (reference sequence). The germline V and J ends were trimmed by 2 bases and 2 bases, with 7 bases remaining between them. Sampling consisted of one heparinised blood draw per donor, averaging around 110 mL. Sorting that relied on CD45RO/CCR7/CD25/CD127/CD95/CD27 yielded CD4+ naive, central memory, regulatory and stem cell-like memory cells. Expressed TCRB transcripts were sequenced after all isolated RNA was converted to cDNA. Produced via immunoSEQ multiplex PCR; TCRdb's table is partial and in-frame only. The table has roughly 240,000 clones, around 68% seen once; the top ten hold 0.053%.

The sequenced material came from naive CD4+ T cells from blood. The chain recombines TRBV5-4 with TRBJ2-5; D uncertain. This sequence originates from a young man in good health. In nucleotides, the CDR3 is TGTGCCAGCAGCTTCCCGGAACAAGAGACCCAGTACTTC. The encoded protein is CASSFPEQETQYF.